The rows below give T cell receptor beta chains drawn from one sample of a study of shared clonotypes between healthy human individuals. The method was immunoSEQ multiplex PCR; TCRdb's version includes in-frame clones alone and lacks a portion of them. The table records some 980,000 clones, approximately 76% of them present only once. The sample taken for sequencing was memory CD4+ T cells sorted from blood. These receptors were obtained from a man between 18 and 35 years old in good health. Each CDR3 is given with its conserved first and last residue. The order of the fields is V gene, J gene, clone size, D gene, CDR3 DNA, CDR3 protein. The D gene is left open where the match is weak. Size is omitted from some rows. Given values are once, few, many or a class for expanded clones.

TRBV5-6	TRBJ1-1	NA	NA	TGTGCCAGCAGCCGCCGACAGTCCATGAACACTGAAGCTTTCTTT	CASSRRQSMNTEAFF
TRBV6-1	TRBJ1-4	NA	NA	TGTGCCAGCAGTGGCGGCAAAGAAAAGGGGAAAAAACTGTTTTTT	CASSGGKEKGKKLFF
TRBV2	TRBJ2-3	many	NA	TGTGCCAGAAAGCGAAGTCTGGGAACTAGCACAGATACGCAGTATTTT	CARKRSLGTSTDTQYF
TRBV2	TRBJ2-1	NA	TRBD2	TGTGCCAGCAGGATGACTAGCGCCAATGAGCAGTTCTTC	CASRMTSANEQFF
TRBV20-1	TRBJ2-1	NA	NA	TGCAGTGCTAGAGAGACAAATGAGCAGTTCTTC	CSARETNEQFF
TRBV10-3	TRBJ2-7	few	NA	TGTGCCATCAGTGTGGGGACCTCCAACGAGCAGTACTTC	CAISVGTSNEQYF
TRBV6-5	TRBJ1-3	NA	NA	TGTGCCAGCCGGGTGGGTTCCTCTGGAAACACCATATATTTT	CASRVGSSGNTIYF
TRBV28	TRBJ2-7	NA	TRBD1	TGTGCCAGCAGTCTTACCGGCCGGGACAGGGGTCGTGAGCAGTACTTC	CASSLTGRDRGREQYF
TRBV15	TRBJ1-1	NA	NA	TGTGCCACCAGCAGAGACCCCCGGGACGTCAAAACCACTGAAGCTTTCTTT	CATSRDPRDVKTTEAFF
TRBV5-1	TRBJ1-2	once	TRBD1	TGCGCCAGCAGCGTCGGACAGGGATATGGCTACACCTTC	CASSVGQGYGYTF
TRBV5-4	TRBJ1-5	NA	TRBD1	TGTGCCAGCAGCCTACAGGGGAGCAATCAGCCCCAGCATTTT	CASSLQGSNQPQHF
TRBV4-1	TRBJ1-2	NA	NA	TGCGCCAGCAACGGCGGGGGAAACTATGGCTACACCTTC	CASNGGGNYGYTF
TRBV18	TRBJ2-1	NA	TRBD2	TGTGCCAGCTCACCACCCCTAGCGGGAACCTACAATGAGCAGTTCTTC	CASSPPLAGTYNEQFF
TRBV19	TRBJ1-2	NA	NA	TGTGCCAGTAGTTTCCGATCGTCCATTCGGGGGCAGATGGGCGGCTACACCTTC	CASSFRSSIRGQMGGYTF
TRBV5-8	TRBJ2-2	NA	TRBD2	TGTGCCAGCATAGCTTTGAGTTTTAGCGGGAGAGTAATGAACACCGGGGAGCTGTTTTTT	CASIALSFSGRVMNTGELFF
TRBV4-1	TRBJ1-5	NA	NA	TGCGCCAGCAGCCAAGACCTCGAAATTGCCTTCAGTAGCAATCAGCCCCAGCATTTT	CASSQDLEIAFSSNQPQHF
TRBV7-2	TRBJ2-7	NA	TRBD1	TGTGCCAGCAGCCTGATTACCCGGGACAGGGACCACGAGCAGTACTTC	CASSLITRDRDHEQYF
TRBV28	TRBJ2-3	few	NA	TGTGCCAGCAGTCGCGGGGATGGCACAGATACGCAGTATTTT	CASSRGDGTDTQYF
TRBV10-3	TRBJ1-4	once	TRBD1	TGTGCCATCAGTGTACAGGGGGCTGGTGAAAAACTGTTTTTT	CAISVQGAGEKLFF
TRBV27	TRBJ2-7	NA	NA	TGTGCCAGCAGTTCCCCGGGACAGAGGAGGGACTACGAGCAGTACTTC	CASSSPGQRRDYEQYF
TRBV7-9	TRBJ1-6	few	NA	TGTGCCAGCAGCCCAATCGGCCAAGGACCCCTCCACTTT	CASSPIGQGPLHF
TRBV7-2	TRBJ2-7	NA	NA	TGTGCCAGCAGCTTAAGTGTCCCGTACGAGCAGTACTTC	CASSLSVPYEQYF
TRBV15	TRBJ2-1	NA	NA	TGTGCCACCAGGGAGGGGGCTTTGGGACACCTCAATGAGCAGTTCTTC	CATREGALGHLNEQFF
TRBV7-3	TRBJ1-2	once	TRBD1	TGTGCCAGCAGCCAACAAACAGGGGGCCAGTCTGGCGGCTACACCTTC	CASSQQTGGQSGGYTF
TRBV7-2	TRBJ2-5	NA	TRBD1	TGTGCCAGCAGCTCCCGGACAGGGGGAGAGACCCAGTACTTC	CASSSRTGGETQYF
TRBV18	TRBJ1-3	NA	TRBD1	TGTGCCAGCTCACCACCTGGACAGGGGGCGGACACCATATATTTT	CASSPPGQGADTIYF
TRBV11-1	TRBJ2-3	NA	TRBD1	TGTGCCAGCAGCTATACCGGGACAGGGGGCCCAGATACGCAGTATTTT	CASSYTGTGGPDTQYF
TRBV30	TRBJ1-5	few	TRBD1	TGTGCCTGGCAGGGGGCGGAGGGTCAGCCCCAGCATTTT	CAWQGAEGQPQHF
TRBV28	TRBJ2-7	NA	NA	TGTGCCAGCAGTTTATTCCAAGAGCAGTACTTC	CASSLFQEQYF
TRBV4-1	TRBJ2-3	once	NA	TGCGCCAGCAGCCAAGCGCCAACCCCTAGCACAGATACGCAGTATTTT	CASSQAPTPSTDTQYF
TRBV6-5	TRBJ1-1	NA	NA	TGTGCCAGCAGTTACTCGATAGGGTTTACTGAAGCTTTCTTT	CASSYSIGFTEAFF
TRBV7-9	TRBJ2-2	NA	NA	TGTGCCAGCAGCTTGAACCTTGAGGAGCTGTTTTTT	CASSLNLEELFF
TRBV18	TRBJ1-4	once	NA	TGTGCCAGCTCACCACTGCCGACTAATGAAAAACTGTTTTTT	CASSPLPTNEKLFF
TRBV7-2	TRBJ1-4	few	NA	TGTGCCAGCAGCTCCCCCGCGGGGTTGAGGGGGAACGTAAAACTGTTTTTT	CASSSPAGLRGNVKLFF
TRBV7-8	TRBJ2-7	NA	NA	TGTGCCAGCAGCTTAGCGGGGGGGCCTTACGAGCAGTACTTC	CASSLAGGPYEQYF
TRBV6-5	TRBJ2-4	NA	NA	TGTGCCAGCAGTGCCGCTAGGGGGAACATTCAGTACTTC	CASSAARGNIQYF
TRBV29-1	TRBJ1-4	NA	NA	TGCAGCGTTGTGGACTCGCGGGTTACGGGGGAAAAACTGTTTTTT	CSVVDSRVTGEKLFF
TRBV18	TRBJ1-6	NA	NA	TGTGCCAGCTCACCACTCGGGGCGTCGAATAATTCACCCCTCCACTTT	CASSPLGASNNSPLHF
TRBV7-8	TRBJ2-2	NA	NA	TGTGCCAGCAGCTTAGGGCAGGGGTCGGCCGGGGAGCTGTTTTTT	CASSLGQGSAGELFF
TRBV10-3	TRBJ1-1	NA	TRBD1	TGTGCCATCAGTCCAGGGACAGTCAACACTGAAGCTTTCTTT	CAISPGTVNTEAFF
TRBV15	TRBJ1-6	NA	TRBD1	TGTGCCACCAGCAGGGGGACAGGGTTGAATTCACCCCTCCACTTT	CATSRGTGLNSPLHF
TRBV6-1	TRBJ1-6	NA	NA	TGTGCCAGCAGTGAATGGTCCTCGGATCGGAATTCACCCCTCCACTTT	CASSEWSSDRNSPLHF
TRBV23-1	TRBJ2-7	NA	NA	TGCGCCAGCGCCCCAGGCGAGCAGTACTTC	CASAPGEQYF
TRBV18	TRBJ2-5	NA	TRBD1	TGTGCCAGCTCTTCGGGACAGAGCCTAGAGACCCAGTACTTC	CASSSGQSLETQYF
TRBV6-1	TRBJ1-5	NA	NA	TGTGCCAGCAGTTCCGCGGTCGGGCGTCAGCCCCAGCATTTT	CASSSAVGRQPQHF
TRBV7-3	TRBJ2-2	NA	TRBD1	TGTGCCAGCAGCACAAACAGGGGGCCGAACACCGGGGAGCTGTTTTTT	CASSTNRGPNTGELFF
TRBV5-6	TRBJ2-7	NA	NA	TGTGCCAGCAGCCCCCGGGACGGCTCCTACGAGCAGTACTTC	CASSPRDGSYEQYF
TRBV7-9	TRBJ2-4	NA	NA	TGTGCCAGCAGCTTAGCGGGGCGGGCCCCGGGGGCAAACATTCAGTACTTC	CASSLAGRAPGANIQYF
TRBV30	TRBJ1-5	NA	TRBD1	TGTGCCTGGAGTGCTGGACAGGGTTGGAATCAGCCCCAGCATTTT	CAWSAGQGWNQPQHF
TRBV5-1	TRBJ2-3	NA	NA	TGCGCCAGCAGCTTGGTAGTAAGCACAGATACGCAGTATTTT	CASSLVVSTDTQYF
TRBV7-2	TRBJ1-2	NA	TRBD1	TGTGCCAGCAGCTTACGTCAGGGGGTTGTCCACACCTTC	CASSLRQGVVHTF
TRBV27	TRBJ2-1	NA	TRBD2	TGTGCCAGCAGATCTCTAGCGGGAGGGCACGTTGAGCAGTTCTTC	CASRSLAGGHVEQFF